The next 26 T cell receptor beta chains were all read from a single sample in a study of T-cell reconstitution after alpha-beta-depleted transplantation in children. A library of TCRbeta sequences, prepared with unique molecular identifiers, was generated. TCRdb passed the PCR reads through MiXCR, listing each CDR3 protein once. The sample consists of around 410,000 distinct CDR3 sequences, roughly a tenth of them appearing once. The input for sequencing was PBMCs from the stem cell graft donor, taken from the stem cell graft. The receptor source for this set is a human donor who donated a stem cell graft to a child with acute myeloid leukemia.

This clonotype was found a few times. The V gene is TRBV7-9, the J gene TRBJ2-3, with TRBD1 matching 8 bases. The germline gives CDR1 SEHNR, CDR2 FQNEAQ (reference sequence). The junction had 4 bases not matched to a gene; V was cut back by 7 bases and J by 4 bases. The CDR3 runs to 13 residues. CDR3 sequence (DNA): TGTGCCAGCAACGGACAGGGTTCAGATACGCAGTATTTT. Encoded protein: CASNGQGSDTQYF.

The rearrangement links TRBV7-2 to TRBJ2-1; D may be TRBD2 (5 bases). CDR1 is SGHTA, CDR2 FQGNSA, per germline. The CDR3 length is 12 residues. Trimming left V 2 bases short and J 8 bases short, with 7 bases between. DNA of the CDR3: TGTGCCAGCAGCTTAATGAGGGATGAGCAGTTCTTC. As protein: CASSLMRDEQFF.

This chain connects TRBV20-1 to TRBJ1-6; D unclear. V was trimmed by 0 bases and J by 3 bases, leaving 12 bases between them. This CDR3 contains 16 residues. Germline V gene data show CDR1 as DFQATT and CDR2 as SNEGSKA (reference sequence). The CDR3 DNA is TGCAGTGCTAGAGATATAAGCAGGAACTATAATTCACCCCTCCACTTT. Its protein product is CSARDISRNYNSPLHF.

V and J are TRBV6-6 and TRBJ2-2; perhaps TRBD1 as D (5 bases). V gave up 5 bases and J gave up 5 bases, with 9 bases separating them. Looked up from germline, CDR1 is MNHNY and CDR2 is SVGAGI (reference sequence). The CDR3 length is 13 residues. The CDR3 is CASSPGSTGELFF. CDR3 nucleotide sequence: TGTGCCAGCAGTCCAGGGTCAACCGGGGAGCTGTTTTTT.

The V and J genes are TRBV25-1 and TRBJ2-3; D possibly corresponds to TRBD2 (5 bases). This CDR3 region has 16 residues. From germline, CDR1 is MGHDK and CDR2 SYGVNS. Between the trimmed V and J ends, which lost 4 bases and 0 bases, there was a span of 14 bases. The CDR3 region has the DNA TGTGCCAGCAGTGGGGGTGGGAGCCCTAGCACAGATACGCAGTATTTT. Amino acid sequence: CASSGGGSPSTDTQYF.

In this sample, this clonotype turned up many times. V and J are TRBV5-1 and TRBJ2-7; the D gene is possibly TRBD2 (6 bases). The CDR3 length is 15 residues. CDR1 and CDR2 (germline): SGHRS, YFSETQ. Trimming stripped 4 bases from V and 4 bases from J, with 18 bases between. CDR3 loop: CASSPTGTDYYEQYF. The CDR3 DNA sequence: TGCGCCAGCAGCCCAACCGGGACGGACTATTACGAGCAGTACTTC.

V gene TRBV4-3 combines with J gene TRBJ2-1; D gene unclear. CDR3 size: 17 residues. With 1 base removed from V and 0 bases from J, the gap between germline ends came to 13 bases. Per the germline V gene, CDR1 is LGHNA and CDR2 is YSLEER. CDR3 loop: CASSQAAGSSSYNEQFF. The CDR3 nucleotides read TGCGCCAGCAGCCAAGCGGCTGGATCTAGCTCCTACAATGAGCAGTTCTTC.

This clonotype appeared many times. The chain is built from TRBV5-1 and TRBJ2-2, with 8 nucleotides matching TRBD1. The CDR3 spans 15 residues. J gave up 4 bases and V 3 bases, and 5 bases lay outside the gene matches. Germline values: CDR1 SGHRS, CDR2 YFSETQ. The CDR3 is CASSSDRAGTGELFF. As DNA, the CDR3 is TGCGCCAGCAGCTCGGACAGGGCGGGCACCGGGGAGCTGTTTTTT.

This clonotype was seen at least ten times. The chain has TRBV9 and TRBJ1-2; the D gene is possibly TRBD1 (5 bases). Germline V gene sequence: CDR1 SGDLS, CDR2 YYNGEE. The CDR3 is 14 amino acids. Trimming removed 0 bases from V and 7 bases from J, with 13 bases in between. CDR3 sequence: CASSVAEGQGGYTF. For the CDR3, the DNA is TGTGCCAGCAGCGTAGCGGAGGGGCAAGGTGGCTACACCTTC.

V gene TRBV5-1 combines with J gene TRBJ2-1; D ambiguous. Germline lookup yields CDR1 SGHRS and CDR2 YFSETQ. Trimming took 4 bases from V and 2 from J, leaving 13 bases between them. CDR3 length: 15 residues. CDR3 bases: TGCGCCAGCAGCCCCAGAGCCGGGCCCTACAATGAGCAGTTCTTC. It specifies CASSPRAGPYNEQFF.

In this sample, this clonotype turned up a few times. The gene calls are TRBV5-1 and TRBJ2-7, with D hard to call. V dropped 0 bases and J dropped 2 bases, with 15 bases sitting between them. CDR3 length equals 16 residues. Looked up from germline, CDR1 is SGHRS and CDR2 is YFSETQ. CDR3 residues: CASSLEVASAAYEQYV. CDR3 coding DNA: TGCGCCAGCAGCTTGGAAGTGGCCTCGGCGGCCTACGAGCAGTACGTC.

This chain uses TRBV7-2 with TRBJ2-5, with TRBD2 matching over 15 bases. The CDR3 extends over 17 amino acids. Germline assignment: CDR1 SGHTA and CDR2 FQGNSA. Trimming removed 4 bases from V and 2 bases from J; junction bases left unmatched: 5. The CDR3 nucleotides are TGTGCCAGCAGCTCGGGACTAGCGGGAGGTATACAAGAGACCCAGTACTTC. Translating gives CASSSGLAGGIQETQYF.

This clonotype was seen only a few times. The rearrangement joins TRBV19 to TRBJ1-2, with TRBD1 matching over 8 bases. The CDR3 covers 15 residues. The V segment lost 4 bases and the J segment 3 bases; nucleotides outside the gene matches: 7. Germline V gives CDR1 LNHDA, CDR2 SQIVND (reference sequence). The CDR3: CASSTTGEIYYGYTF. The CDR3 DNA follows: TGTGCCAGTAGTACGACAGGGGAGATTTACTATGGCTACACCTTC.

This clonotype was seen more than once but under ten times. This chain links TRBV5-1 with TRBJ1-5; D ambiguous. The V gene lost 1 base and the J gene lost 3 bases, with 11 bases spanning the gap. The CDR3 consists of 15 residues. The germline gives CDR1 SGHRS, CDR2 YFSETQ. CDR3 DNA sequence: TGCGCCAGCAGCTTGTGGCCAGATAACAATCAGCCCCAGCATTTT. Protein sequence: CASSLWPDNNQPQHF.

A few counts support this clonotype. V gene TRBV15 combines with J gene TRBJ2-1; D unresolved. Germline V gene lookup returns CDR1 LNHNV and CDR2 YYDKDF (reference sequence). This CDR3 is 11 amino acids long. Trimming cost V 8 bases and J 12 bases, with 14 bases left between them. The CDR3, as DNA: TGTGCCACCTTCCCGGGCCTCGGGCAGTTCTTC. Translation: CATFPGLGQFF. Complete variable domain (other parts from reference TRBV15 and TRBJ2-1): DAMVIQNPRYQVTQFGKPVTLSCSQTLNHNVMYWYQQKSSQAPKLLFHYYDKDFNNEADTPDNFQSRRPNTSFCFLDIRSPGLGDTAMYLCATFPGLGQFFGPGTRLTVL.

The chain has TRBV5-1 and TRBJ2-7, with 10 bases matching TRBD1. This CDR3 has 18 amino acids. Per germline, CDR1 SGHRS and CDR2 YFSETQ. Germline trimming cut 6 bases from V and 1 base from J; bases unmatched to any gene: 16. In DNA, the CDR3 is TGCGCCAGCACTTTTCCCCCTGCCCGGGACAGGGGTTCCTACGAGCAGTACGTC. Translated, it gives CASTFPPARDRGSYEQYV.

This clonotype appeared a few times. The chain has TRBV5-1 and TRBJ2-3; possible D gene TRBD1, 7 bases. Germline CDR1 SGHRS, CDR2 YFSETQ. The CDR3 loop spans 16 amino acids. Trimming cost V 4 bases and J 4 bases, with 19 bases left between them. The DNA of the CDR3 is TGCGCCAGCAGCCCGGGGGACAGATTGGGGGCAGATACGCAGTATTTT. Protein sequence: CASSPGDRLGADTQYF.

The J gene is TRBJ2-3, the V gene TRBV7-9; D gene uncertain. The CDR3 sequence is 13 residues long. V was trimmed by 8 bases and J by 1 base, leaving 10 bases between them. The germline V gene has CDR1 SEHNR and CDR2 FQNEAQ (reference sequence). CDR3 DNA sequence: TGTGCCAGCGAATCGAGAGGCACAGATACGCAGTATTTT. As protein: CASESRGTDTQYF.

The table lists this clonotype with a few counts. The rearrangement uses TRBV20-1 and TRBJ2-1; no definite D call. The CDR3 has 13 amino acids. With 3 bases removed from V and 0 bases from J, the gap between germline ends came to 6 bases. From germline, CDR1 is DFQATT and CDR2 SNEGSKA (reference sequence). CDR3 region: CSASPVSYNEQFF. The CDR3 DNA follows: TGCAGTGCTAGTCCAGTCTCCTACAATGAGCAGTTCTTC.

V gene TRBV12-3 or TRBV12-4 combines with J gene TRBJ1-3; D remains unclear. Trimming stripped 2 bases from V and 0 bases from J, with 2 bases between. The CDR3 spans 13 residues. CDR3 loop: CASSLNSGNTIYF. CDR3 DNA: TGTGCCAGCAGTTTAAACTCTGGAAACACCATATATTTT.

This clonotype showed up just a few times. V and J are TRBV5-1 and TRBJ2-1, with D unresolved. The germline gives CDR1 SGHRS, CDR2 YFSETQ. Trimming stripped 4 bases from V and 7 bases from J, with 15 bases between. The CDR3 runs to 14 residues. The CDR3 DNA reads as TGCGCCAGCAGCGTGAAGGACCCCAGTAATGAGCAGTTCTTC. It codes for CASSVKDPSNEQFF.

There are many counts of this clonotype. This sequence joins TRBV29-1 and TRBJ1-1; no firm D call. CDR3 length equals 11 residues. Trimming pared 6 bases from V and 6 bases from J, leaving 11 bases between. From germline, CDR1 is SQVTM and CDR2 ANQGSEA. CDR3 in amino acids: CSVHHGAEAFF. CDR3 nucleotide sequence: TGCAGCGTGCATCACGGCGCTGAAGCTTTCTTT. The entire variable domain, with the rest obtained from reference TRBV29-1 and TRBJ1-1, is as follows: SAVISQKPSRDICQRGTSLTIQCQVDSQVTMMFWYRQQPGQSLTLIATANQGSEATYESGFVIDKFPISRPNLTFSTLTVSNMSPEDSSIYLCSVHHGAEAFFGQGTRLTVV.

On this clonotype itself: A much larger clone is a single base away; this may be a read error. For the CDR3, the DNA is TGTGCCACCAGCAGAGATTACAGGGGGAGCAATGAGCAGTTCTTC. Protein: CATSRDYRGSNEQFF. The V call is TRBV15, the J call TRBJ2-1; 8 bases are shared with TRBD1. After removal of 0 bases from V and 6 bases from J, the junction contained 4 bases not matched to a gene. Germline-derived CDR1 and CDR2 are LNHNV and YYDKDF (reference sequence). This CDR3 contains 15 residues.

Here the CDR3 DNA reads TGCGCCAGCAGCCAAAACACAGGGGTAGAGCAGTACGTC. Amino acid sequence: CASSQNTGVEQYV. V usage is TRBV4-1 and J usage is TRBJ2-7, with 7 bases matching TRBD1. In germline, CDR1 is MGHRA, CDR2 YSYEKL. V shed 2 bases, J shed 7 bases, and the junction held 5 bases outside the gene matches. The CDR3 spans 13 residues.

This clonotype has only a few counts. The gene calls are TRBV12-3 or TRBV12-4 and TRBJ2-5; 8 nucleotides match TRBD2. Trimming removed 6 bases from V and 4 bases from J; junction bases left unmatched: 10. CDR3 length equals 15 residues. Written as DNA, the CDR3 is TGTGCCAGCAGCACTAGCGGAGGGGTGAGAGAGACCCAGTACTTC. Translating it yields CASSTSGGVRETQYF.

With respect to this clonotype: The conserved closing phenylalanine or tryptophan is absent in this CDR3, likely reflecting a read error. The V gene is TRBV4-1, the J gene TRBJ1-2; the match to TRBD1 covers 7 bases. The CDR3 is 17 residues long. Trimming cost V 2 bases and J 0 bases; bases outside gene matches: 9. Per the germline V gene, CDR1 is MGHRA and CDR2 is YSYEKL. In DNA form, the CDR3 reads TGCGCCAGCAGCCAATCTCATACGGACAGGACTAACTATGGCTACACCCTC. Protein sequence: CASSQSHTDRTNYGYTL.